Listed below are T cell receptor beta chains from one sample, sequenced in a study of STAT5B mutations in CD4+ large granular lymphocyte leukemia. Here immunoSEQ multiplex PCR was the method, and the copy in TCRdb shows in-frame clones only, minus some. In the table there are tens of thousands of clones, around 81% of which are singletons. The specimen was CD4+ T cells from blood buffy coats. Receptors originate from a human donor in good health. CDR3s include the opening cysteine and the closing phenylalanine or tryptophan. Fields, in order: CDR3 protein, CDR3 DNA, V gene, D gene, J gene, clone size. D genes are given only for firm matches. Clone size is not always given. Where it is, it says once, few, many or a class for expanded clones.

CASSLGAGPQETQYF,TGTGCCAGCAGCTTAGGCGCGGGGCCCCAAGAGACCCAGTACTTC,TRBV11-1,.,TRBJ2-5,.
CASSLGRGSGELFF,TGTGCCAGCAGCTTAGGTAGAGGGTCCGGGGAGCTGTTTTTT,TRBV11-3,.,TRBJ2-2,.
CASSERFPSGSHEQYF,TGTGCCAGCAGCGAAAGATTTCCTAGCGGGAGCCACGAGCAGTACTTC,TRBV6-1,TRBD2,TRBJ2-7,few
CASSSDRATDTQYF,TGTGCCAGTAGTAGCGACCGAGCCACAGATACGCAGTATTTT,TRBV19,.,TRBJ2-3,.
CASSRQRGYEQYF,TGTGCCAGCAGCCGACAGAGGGGGTACGAGCAGTACTTC,TRBV14,.,TRBJ2-7,.
CASSRRGEAFF,TGTGCCAGCAGCCGCCGGGGTGAAGCTTTCTTT,TRBV7-2,.,TRBJ1-1,.
CASSQWGGGVLTSTDTQYF,TGTGCCAGTAGTCAATGGGGCGGGGGGGTCCTTACGAGCACAGATACGCAGTATTTT,TRBV19,TRBD2,TRBJ2-3,.
CASGVGQGASDTQYF,TGTGCTAGTGGTGTCGGACAGGGGGCTTCAGATACGCAGTATTTT,TRBV12-5,TRBD1,TRBJ2-3,.
CASRAPPGNTIYF,TGTGCCAGCAGGGCCCCTCCTGGAAACACCATATATTTT,TRBV6-1,.,TRBJ1-3,.
CASSQDFGRAQTQYF,TGCGCCAGCAGCCAAGATTTTGGGCGGGCCCAGACCCAGTACTTC,TRBV4-3,.,TRBJ2-5,.
CASSLSRDTQYF,TGTGCCAGCAGTTTATCCCGAGATACGCAGTATTTT,TRBV27,.,TRBJ2-3,.
CASSQTDRLGYGYTF,TGCGCCAGCAGCCAAACGGACAGGCTCGGCTATGGCTACACCTTC,TRBV4-3,TRBD1,TRBJ1-2,once
CASSLRGWGKNTEAFF,TGTGCCAGCAGTTTAAGGGGATGGGGGAAAAACACTGAAGCTTTCTTT,TRBV28,.,TRBJ1-1,.
CAWSVGRESYNEQFF,TGTGCCTGGAGTGTAGGACGGGAGTCCTACAATGAGCAGTTCTTC,TRBV30,.,TRBJ2-1,.
CASKAGALTGELFF,TGTGCCAGCAAAGCGGGGGCCCTCACCGGGGAGCTGTTTTTT,TRBV7-2,TRBD2,TRBJ2-2,once
CASSLTVSPGNTIYF,TGTGCCAGCAGCTTAACAGTAAGCCCTGGAAACACCATATATTTT,TRBV7-9,.,TRBJ1-3,.
CASSESLGGTDTQYF,TGCGCCAGCAGTGAGTCTTTGGGAGGGACAGATACGCAGTATTTT,TRBV10-1,TRBD2,TRBJ2-3,.
CASSLDRVVSPLHF,TGCGCCAGCAGCTTGGACAGGGTTGTTTCACCCCTCCACTTT,TRBV5-1,.,TRBJ1-6,.
CASSSLSGVPQYF,TGTGCCAGCAGCTCCCTTTCAGGGGTCCCCCAGTACTTC,TRBV7-2,.,TRBJ2-5,.
CASSVGRPAENQPQHF,TGTGCCAGCAGTGTAGGGAGACCAGCAGAGAATCAGCCCCAGCATTTT,TRBV2,.,TRBJ1-5,.
CASSPSGGGGYNEQFF,TGTGCCAGCAGCCCGTCAGGGGGGGGCGGGTACAATGAGCAGTTCTTC,TRBV7-3,.,TRBJ2-1,.
CASSLGADRGYTF,TGTGCCAGCAGCTTAGGTGCAGATCGTGGCTACACCTTC,TRBV11-3,.,TRBJ1-2,.
CATSREESSEKLFF,TGTGCCACCAGCAGAGAGGAGAGTTCGGAAAAACTGTTTTTT,TRBV15,.,TRBJ1-4,.
CASSPDLWNEKLFF,TGTGCCAGCAGTCCCGACTTATGGAATGAAAAACTGTTTTTT,TRBV6-5,.,TRBJ1-4,.
CAINTRGTNYGYTF,TGTGCCATCAATACCAGGGGGACCAACTATGGCTACACCTTC,TRBV10-3,TRBD1,TRBJ1-2,.
CASSLVGDQPQHF,TGTGCCAGCAGCTTAGTCGGGGATCAGCCCCAGCATTTT,TRBV7-8,.,TRBJ1-5,.
CASRLTGNEQFF,TGTGCCAGCAGGCTGACAGGGAATGAGCAGTTCTTC,TRBV6-1,TRBD1,TRBJ2-1,.
CASSTSGGTDTQYF,TGCGCCAGCTCTACTAGTGGGGGCACAGATACGCAGTATTTT,TRBV5-1,.,TRBJ2-3,.
CSAREVGDYTF,TGCAGTGCTAGAGAGGTGGGCGACTACACCTTC,TRBV20-1,.,TRBJ1-2,.
CASSRTGRYGYTF,TGTGCCAGCAGCCGAACAGGACGCTATGGCTACACCTTC,TRBV5-6,.,TRBJ1-2,.
CASSLGQSGNTIYF,TGTGCCAGCAGCTTGGGGCAGTCTGGAAACACCATATATTTT,TRBV5-4,.,TRBJ1-3,.
CASTNGGGGSYEQYF,TGTGCCAGCACTAATGGTGGAGGGGGTAGTTACGAGCAGTACTTC,TRBV6-5,.,TRBJ2-7,.
CASSLGVERFTDTQYF,TGCGCCAGCAGCTTGGGAGTTGAGAGATTCACAGATACGCAGTATTTT,TRBV5-1,.,TRBJ2-3,.
CASSLGSGAFF,TGTGCCAGCAGCTTAGGGTCCGGGGCTTTCTTT,TRBV13,.,TRBJ1-1,few
CASSLGHNTGELFF,TGCGCCAGCAGCTTGGGACACAACACCGGGGAGCTGTTTTTT,TRBV5-1,.,TRBJ2-2,.
CASSLAGADEKLFF,TGTGCCAGCAGCTTAGCGGGGGCTGATGAAAAACTGTTTTTT,TRBV7-9,.,TRBJ1-4,.
CASSLGDETEAFF,TGTGCCAGCAGCTTAGGCGACGAGACTGAAGCTTTCTTT,TRBV7-8,.,TRBJ1-1,.
CASSFGTSFQETQYF,TGTGCCAGCAGCTTCGGGACTAGCTTTCAAGAGACCCAGTACTTC,TRBV7-9,TRBD2,TRBJ2-5,.
CASTPPSGVEGQPQHF,TGTGCCAGTACCCCTCCGTCGGGGGTGGAGGGTCAGCCCCAGCATTTT,TRBV19,.,TRBJ1-5,.
CASSLRPGTANTGELFF,TGTGCCAGCTCACTTCGTCCCGGGACAGCTAACACCGGGGAGCTGTTTTTT,TRBV18,TRBD1,TRBJ2-2,.
CASSDSGTGGVAFF,TGCGCCAGCAGTGACTCCGGGACAGGCGGTGTAGCTTTCTTT,TRBV10-2,TRBD1,TRBJ1-1,.
CASTLNYEQYF,TGTGCCAGCACCTTGAACTACGAGCAGTACTTC,TRBV2,.,TRBJ2-7,few
CASSKRGNTGELFF,TGTGCCAGCTCAAAGCGGGGGAACACCGGGGAGCTGTTTTTT,TRBV18,TRBD2,TRBJ2-2,.
CASSAGLAGTSTDTQYF,TGTGCCAGCAGCGCGGGACTAGCGGGGACCAGCACAGATACGCAGTATTTT,TRBV7-3,TRBD2,TRBJ2-3,.
CASEETGGNYGYTF,TGTGCCAGCGAGGAAACAGGGGGTAACTATGGCTACACCTTC,TRBV6-1,TRBD1,TRBJ1-2,.
CANMSGGAGYEQFF,TGTGCCAACATGTCCGGGGGGGCTGGTTATGAGCAGTTCTTC,TRBV6-4,TRBD2,TRBJ2-1,.
CAWGAGGTGNEQYF,TGTGCCTGGGGGGCGGGCGGGACCGGGAACGAGCAGTACTTC,TRBV30,.,TRBJ2-7,.
CASKRGNYGYTF,TGTGCCAGCAAAAGGGGGAACTATGGCTACACCTTC,TRBV6-5,.,TRBJ1-2,.
CASSSRLTDTQYF,TGTGCCAGCTCATCCAGGTTAACAGATACGCAGTATTTT,TRBV18,.,TRBJ2-3,.
CASSDYTIDTQYF,TGCGCCAGCAGTGACTACACCATAGATACGCAGTATTTT,TRBV10-2,.,TRBJ2-3,.
CASSLLRGSNTEAFF,TGTGCCAGCAGCCTCTTAAGGGGGTCGAACACTGAAGCTTTCTTT,TRBV11-2,.,TRBJ1-1,.
CASRKGDSNTGELFF,TGTGCCAGTCGAAAAGGGGATTCGAACACCGGGGAGCTGTTTTTT,TRBV11-3,.,TRBJ2-2,.
CASDNRANQPQHF,TGTGCCAGCGATAACAGGGCCAATCAGCCCCAGCATTTT,TRBV2,.,TRBJ1-5,few
CASSLAGGVSTEAFF,TGTGCCAGCAGCCTGGCGGGGGGGGTAAGCACTGAAGCTTTCTTT,TRBV5-6,.,TRBJ1-1,.
CASSRQLASTDTQYF,TGTGCCAGCAGCCGACAACTAGCTAGCACAGATACGCAGTATTTT,TRBV14,.,TRBJ2-3,.
CASSYVGTSGTETQYF,TGTGCCAGCAGCTACGTAGGGACTAGCGGGACGGAGACCCAGTACTTC,TRBV5-5,TRBD2,TRBJ2-5,.